The 30 T cell receptor beta chains below all came from one sample that was sequenced in a study of blood T cell repertoires in COVID-19. The method was immunoSEQ multiplex PCR; TCRdb's version includes in-frame clones alone and lacks a portion of them. The repertoire consists of about 62,000 clones, with roughly nine tenths occurring once and the leading ten covering 15% to 20%. Sequenced: peripheral blood. These receptors originate from a woman aged 60 to 75 with COVID-19, enrolled during active disease.

This chain joins TRBV19 and TRBJ2-7; tentatively, D is TRBD1 (5 bases). The CDR3 contains 13 residues. CDR1 and CDR2 from the germline V gene are LNHDA and SQIVND (reference sequence). V lost 4 bases, J lost 5 bases, and 12 bases lay in between. This chain's CDR3 is CASSTQVSHEQYF. The CDR3 DNA follows: TGTGCCAGTAGTACACAGGTTTCCCACGAGCAGTACTTC.

The chain recombines TRBV27 with TRBJ1-5; D unresolved. Trimming stripped 6 bases from V and 4 bases from J, with 16 bases between. From germline, CDR1 is MNHEY and CDR2 SMNVEV (reference sequence). This CDR3 comprises 15 residues. The CDR3 coding sequence is TGTGCCAGCAGAGTTTACGACAAATCTAATCAGCCCCAGCATTTT. Translating it yields CASRVYDKSNQPQHF.

The gene calls are TRBV24-1 and TRBJ1-2; D may be TRBD1 (6 bases). Trimming took 1 base from V and 7 from J, leaving 12 bases between them. The CDR3 totals 14 residues. Germline assignment: CDR1 KGHDR and CDR2 SFDVKD. This CDR3 reads CATSDFGGGSGYTF. In DNA, the CDR3 is TGTGCCACCAGTGATTTCGGGGGGGGCAGTGGCTACACCTTC.

The J gene is TRBJ1-5, the V gene TRBV5-1, with D possibly TRBD1 on 5 matching bases. The V gene's germline CDR1 is SGHRS and CDR2 YFSETQ. The CDR3 is made up of 14 amino acids. V was pared by 0 bases and J by 4 bases, with 8 bases between. CDR3 sequence: CASSLGTPNQPQHF. The CDR3 region has the DNA TGCGCCAGCAGCTTGGGGACACCAAATCAGCCCCAGCATTTT.

This chain uses TRBV11-3 with TRBJ2-1; TRBD2 matches at 8 bases. The CDR3 totals 15 residues. V lost 1 base to trimming and J lost 3 bases; unmatched junction nucleotides: 2. Germline V lookup: CDR1 SGHNT, CDR2 YENEEA. DNA for the CDR3: TGTGCCAGCAGCTTAGCGGGAGGGTTCTACAATGAGCAGTTCTTC. Protein: CASSLAGGFYNEQFF. Full variable domain (missing parts from reference TRBV11-3 and TRBJ2-1): EAGVVQSPRYKIIEKKQPVAFWCNPISGHNTLYWYLQNLGQGPELLIRYENEEAVDDSQLPKDRFSAERLKGVDSTLKIQPAELGDSAVYLCASSLAGGFYNEQFFGPGTRLTVL.

The chain recombines TRBV4-1 with TRBJ2-7, with 7 positions matching TRBD1. CDR3 size: 15 residues. Trimming took 0 bases from V and 0 from J; bases not matched to a gene: 2. Germline values: CDR1 MGHRA, CDR2 YSYEKL. The CDR3 coding sequence is TGCGCCAGCAGCCAAGAATCAGGGGGCTCCTACGAGCAGTACTTC. It yields the protein CASSQESGGSYEQYF.

The CDR3 DNA is TGCGCCAGCAGCCAAGAAGGGACATTCTATGGCTACACCTTC. Protein: CASSQEGTFYGYTF. This chain uses TRBV4-3 with TRBJ1-2; perhaps TRBD1 as D (6 bases). V was shortened by 0 bases and J by 4 bases, with 9 bases between the two germline ends. The CDR3 has 14 residues. The V gene's germline CDR1 is LGHNA and CDR2 YSLEER.

The rearrangement joins TRBV19 to TRBJ1-4; 10 bases align to TRBD1. This CDR3 has 17 amino acids. The V gene's germline CDR1 is LNHDA and CDR2 SQIVND (reference sequence). J was trimmed by 0 bases and V by 7 bases; bases with no gene match: 8. The CDR3 spells CASTRDRGVTTNEKLFF. The DNA of the CDR3 is TGTGCCAGTACCCGGGACAGGGGAGTAACAACTAATGAAAAACTGTTTTTT.

The chain joins TRBV30 to TRBJ1-3; D not certain. Germline CDR1 is GTSNPN and CDR2 is SVGIG (reference sequence). This CDR3 region has 14 residues. V was clipped by 2 bases and J by 0 bases, with 8 bases between them. CDR3 in amino acids: CAWSLLSSGNTIYF. In nucleotides, the CDR3 is TGTGCCTGGAGTTTGTTGAGCTCTGGAAACACCATATATTTT.

V and J are TRBV10-3 and TRBJ1-2; TRBD1 is a possible D gene (6 bases). CDR1 is ENHRY and CDR2 is SYGVKD in the germline V gene. CDR3 length: 13 residues. V shed 6 bases and J shed 3 bases, with 11 bases lying between them. This CDR3 reads CAISEGEYYGYTF. As DNA, the CDR3 is TGTGCCATCAGCGAGGGGGAGTACTATGGCTACACCTTC.

The chain uses TRBV11-2 and TRBJ2-1; 13 positions agree with TRBD2. This CDR3 is built from 17 residues. V was clipped by 2 bases and J by 2 bases; unmatched bases: 3. Germline V lookup: CDR1 SGHAT, CDR2 FQNNGV. Written as DNA, the CDR3 is TGTGCCAGCAGCTTATTGGGACTAGCGGGAACCTACAATGAGCAGTTCTTC. It is translated as CASSLLGLAGTYNEQFF.

V is TRBV15 and J is TRBJ1-1; TRBD1 matches 11 bases. Germline V gene lookup returns CDR1 LNHNV and CDR2 YYDKDF (reference sequence). V lost 1 base to trimming and J lost 8 bases; unmatched junction nucleotides: 6. The CDR3 runs 15 residues. CDR3 protein: CATSRGSGTGGEAFF. CDR3 coding DNA: TGTGCCACCAGCAGAGGGTCTGGGACAGGGGGAGAAGCTTTCTTT.

This clone was recorded a few times. The V gene is TRBV28, the J gene TRBJ1-4; D gene unclear. Germline values: CDR1 MDHEN, CDR2 SYDVKM. Trimming took 8 bases from V and 4 from J, leaving 11 bases between them. The CDR3 is 13 residues long. CDR3 sequence reads: CASRGVFNEKLFF. The DNA for the CDR3 is TGTGCCAGCCGGGGAGTCTTTAATGAAAAACTGTTTTTT.

The chain carries TRBV6-6 and TRBJ2-7; 8 bases agree with TRBD1. CDR1 and CDR2 (germline): MNHNY, SVGAGI (reference sequence). CDR3 length equals 16 residues. Germline trimming cut 6 bases from V and 5 bases from J; bases unmatched to any gene: 15. CDR3 DNA sequence: TGTGCCAGCAGGAATCCGGGACAGGCAGTCTTGGACGAGCAGTACTTC. As protein: CASRNPGQAVLDEQYF.

The chain recombines TRBV27 with TRBJ2-4; no clear D. The germline V gene has CDR1 MNHEY and CDR2 SMNVEV (reference sequence). The CDR3 extends over 16 amino acids. Deletions cut 6 bases from V and 2 bases from J, with 17 bases between. Here the CDR3 reads CASRSLEAPTKNIQYF. CDR3 nucleotide sequence: TGTGCCAGCAGGTCCCTTGAGGCTCCTACCAAAAACATTCAGTACTTC.

This clone was observed a handful of times. The J gene is TRBJ2-7, the V gene TRBV6-2 or TRBV6-3; D call uncertain. Germline V CDR1 and CDR2: MNHEY, SVGEGT. The CDR3 spans 12 residues. V was pared by 2 bases and J by 9 bases, with 11 bases between. The CDR3 protein is CASSYPSSRQYF. CDR3 sequence (DNA): TGTGCCAGCAGTTACCCCTCGTCCAGGCAGTACTTC.

The rearrangement links TRBV6-5 to TRBJ2-1; TRBD1 might be the D (6 bases). CDR1 is MNHEY and CDR2 is SVGAGI in the germline V gene. V was cut by 7 bases and J by 3 bases, with 16 bases left in between. CDR3 length: 15 amino acids. The CDR3 coding sequence is TGTGCCAGCACTCCACAGGGAGTGAGCTACAATGAGCAGTTCTTC. This encodes CASTPQGVSYNEQFF.

This chain joins TRBV11-3 and TRBJ2-2, with 9 bases fitting TRBD2. V lost 5 bases, J lost 4 bases, and 11 bases stayed unmatched. The CDR3 covers 17 residues. The germline gives CDR1 SGHNT, CDR2 YENEEA. CDR3 coding DNA: TGTGCCAGCAGCCCTTCGACTAGCGGTTTTGGCACCGGGGAGCTGTTTTTT. This encodes CASSPSTSGFGTGELFF.

The V and J genes are TRBV4-3 and TRBJ2-1, with 13 nucleotides matching TRBD2. CDR3 size: 16 residues. In germline, CDR1 is LGHNA, CDR2 YSLEER. J lost 10 bases, V lost 0 bases, and 6 bases had no gene match. The CDR3 loop reads CASSQERTSGSREQFF. CDR3 nucleotide sequence: TGCGCCAGCAGCCAAGAGAGGACTAGCGGGAGCCGGGAGCAGTTCTTC.

V is TRBV24-1 and J is TRBJ2-1, with TRBD2 matching over 7 bases. This CDR3 has 13 amino acids. V lost 8 bases to trimming and J lost 7 bases; unmatched junction nucleotides: 7. CDR1 is KGHDR, CDR2 SFDVKD, per germline. In nucleotides, the CDR3 is TGTGCCACCACTAGACCGGGGGGTAATGAGCAGTTCTTC. Its protein product is CATTRPGGNEQFF.

The J gene is TRBJ1-6, the V gene TRBV30, with a weak D call TRBD1 (6 bases). The CDR3 sequence is 13 residues long. The germline V gene encodes CDR1 GTSNPN and CDR2 SVGIG (reference sequence). Trimming shortened V by 0 bases and J by 11 bases, and 11 bases separated the two germline ends. The CDR3 DNA reads as TGTGCCTGGAGTGTACAGGGTGAAACACCCCTCCACTTT. It specifies CAWSVQGETPLHF.

V is TRBV7-2 and J is TRBJ1-5; D unresolved. Germline V gene data show CDR1 as SGHTA and CDR2 as FQGNSA. There are 15 residues in the CDR3. V lost 5 bases and J lost 5, with 16 bases in between. As DNA, the CDR3 is TGTGCCAGCAGCCTCGGACTTTTTGGGGATCAGCCCCAGCATTTT. This translates into CASSLGLFGDQPQHF.

This clone was observed once. The chain has TRBV19 and TRBJ1-1; a weak D match, TRBD1 (5 bases). Between the trimmed V and J ends, which lost 3 bases and 5 bases, there was a span of 13 bases. Germline V gene sequence: CDR1 LNHDA, CDR2 SQIVND (reference sequence). This CDR3 is built from 14 residues. The CDR3, as DNA: TGTGCCAGTAGTATTGCGGGGGTAGGGACTGAAGCTTTCTTT. Encoded protein: CASSIAGVGTEAFF.

The chain employs TRBV7-8 and TRBJ1-6, with TRBD1 matching over 8 bases. The germline V gene encodes CDR1 SGHVS and CDR2 FQNEAQ. The V and J ends lost 5 bases and 0 bases, in that order; junction bases with no gene match: 6. The CDR3 has 17 residues. The CDR3 is CASSTDRGGSYNSPLHF. The CDR3 coding sequence is TGTGCCAGCAGCACAGACAGGGGTGGCTCCTATAATTCACCCCTCCACTTT.

The V call is TRBV7-9, the J call TRBJ2-6; 7 bases match TRBD2. This CDR3 is 17 amino acids long. Germline V gene lookup returns CDR1 SEHNR and CDR2 FQNEAQ (reference sequence). Losses at the gene ends were 2 bases for V and 4 bases for J; bases not matched to a gene: 8. In DNA form, the CDR3 reads TGTGCCAGCAGCTTATGGCTAGCGGCTTCGGGGGCCAACGTCCTGACTTTC. Its protein product is CASSLWLAASGANVLTF.

J is TRBJ1-4 and V is TRBV7-2; the match to TRBD1 covers 8 bases. Trimming at V came to 5 bases and at J to 5 bases, leaving 7 bases not matched to a gene. The CDR3 has 15 amino acids. Germline assignment: CDR1 SGHTA and CDR2 FQGNSA. The DNA for the CDR3 is TGTGCCAGCAGCGCCCGGGACAGGACCAATGAAAAACTGTTTTTT. Its protein product is CASSARDRTNEKLFF. The full variable domain, in which reference TRBV7-2 and TRBJ1-4 provide the parts outside the CDR3, is GAGVSQSPSNKVTEKGKDVELRCDPISGHTALYWYRQSLGQGLEFLIYFQGNSAPDKSGLPSDRFSAERTGGSVSTLTIQRTQQEDSAVYLCASSARDRTNEKLFFGSGTQLSVL.

This rearrangement joins TRBV4-3 to TRBJ2-6, with TRBD2 as a possible D gene (6 bases). Germline V gene sequence: CDR1 LGHNA, CDR2 YSLEER. The CDR3 consists of 18 residues. Trimming stripped 4 bases from V and 0 bases from J, with 16 bases between. The CDR3 DNA reads TGCGCCAGCAGCCTGACCGGGACTCCCGGCTCTGGGGCCAACGTCCTGACTTTC. Its translation: CASSLTGTPGSGANVLTF.

The chain combines TRBV19 with TRBJ2-1; TRBD2 matches at 8 bases. This CDR3 has 14 amino acids. After removal of 5 bases from V and 9 bases from J, the junction contained 9 bases not matched to a gene. Germline V gives CDR1 LNHDA, CDR2 SQIVND (reference sequence). Here the CDR3 DNA reads TGTGCCAGTAGTCCAGCGGGAGTGGGGGGTGAGCAGTTCTTC. Translated: CASSPAGVGGEQFF.

This sequence joins TRBV7-2 and TRBJ2-5; D is perhaps TRBD1 (6 bases). V lost 3 bases and J lost 7, with 15 bases in between. CDR3 length: 14 residues. The germline V gene has CDR1 SGHTA and CDR2 FQGNSA. CDR3 coding DNA: TGTGCCAGCAGCTTCGGGACAATGGCGGGGACCCAGTACTTC. Encoded protein: CASSFGTMAGTQYF.

V usage is TRBV6-5 and J usage is TRBJ1-5; D perhaps matches TRBD1 (6 bases). Germline lookup yields CDR1 MNHEY and CDR2 SVGAGI. This CDR3 comprises 14 residues. Trimming took 7 bases from V and 3 from J, leaving 13 bases between them. The CDR3 nucleotides are TGTGCCAGCAACATCGACAGGATCAATCAGCCCCAGCATTTT. Translated, it gives CASNIDRINQPQHF.